Below are 20 T cell receptor beta chains sequenced from a single sample in a study of cytomegalovirus exposure and HLA in healthy donors. Assay: immunoSEQ multiplex PCR; the TCRdb copy retains only in-frame clones and omits some. The data show 150,000 to 180,000 clones, with more than 70% seen just once and roughly 1.9% held by the top ten. Sequenced input: PBMCs. The source of these receptors is a human donor in good health.

V and J are TRBV11-2 and TRBJ2-7, with D maybe TRBD1 (6 bases). This CDR3 contains 14 residues. Germline CDR1 and CDR2: SGHAT and FQNNGV. The V end was cut by 1 base, the J end by 2 bases, with 9 bases between. The chain's CDR3 is CASSLVQGTYEQYF. CDR3 DNA: TGTGCCAGCAGCTTAGTTCAGGGGACCTACGAGCAGTACTTC.

The J gene is TRBJ1-1, the V gene TRBV14; maybe TRBD1 (5 bases). The V gene's germline CDR1 is SGHDN and CDR2 FVKESK. The CDR3 runs 15 residues. V gave up 6 bases and J gave up 0 bases, with 14 bases separating them. This chain's CDR3 is CASRYYGGMNTEAFF. The CDR3 nucleotides read TGTGCCAGCAGATACTACGGGGGGATGAACACTGAAGCTTTCTTT.

V usage is TRBV27 and J usage is TRBJ1-2; TRBD1 matches 8 bases. This CDR3 has 16 residues. V lost 0 bases and J lost 2; bases outside the gene matches: 5. The germline V gene encodes CDR1 MNHEY and CDR2 SMNVEV (reference sequence). The CDR3 region is CASSLSRGLVNYGYTF. The CDR3, as DNA: TGTGCCAGCAGTTTATCCAGGGGGCTCGTGAACTATGGCTACACCTTC.

The chain couples TRBV5-1 to TRBJ2-6, with D unresolved. From germline, CDR1 is SGHRS and CDR2 YFSETQ. This CDR3 is built from 16 residues. The V end lost 0 bases, the J end lost 2 bases, and 9 bases lay between the germline ends. The CDR3 here is CASSLVARAGANVLTF. The CDR3 region has the DNA TGCGCCAGCAGCTTGGTTGCCCGGGCTGGGGCCAACGTCCTGACTTTC.

The chain has TRBV7-8 and TRBJ2-6, with D unresolved. V was pared by 4 bases and J by 1 base, with 8 bases between. Germline CDR1 SGHVS, CDR2 FQNEAQ. The CDR3 has 15 amino acids. The CDR3 region is CASSSGWSGANVLTF. Here the CDR3 DNA reads TGTGCCAGCAGCTCCGGGTGGTCTGGGGCCAACGTCCTGACTTTC.

CDR3 region: CAWSVGESYTF. As DNA, the CDR3 is TGTGCCTGGAGTGTAGGGGAAAGCTACACCTTC. V gene TRBV30 combines with J gene TRBJ1-2; D perhaps matches TRBD1 (5 bases). This CDR3 is built from 11 residues. Trimming took 0 bases from V and 9 from J, leaving 8 bases between them. The germline V gene encodes CDR1 GTSNPN and CDR2 SVGIG (reference sequence).

The V gene is TRBV9, the J gene TRBJ2-5; D gene ambiguous. The CDR3 sequence is 15 residues long. Germline V lookup: CDR1 SGDLS, CDR2 YYNGEE. Trimming took off 3 bases at V and 3 bases at J, with 15 bases between the two ends. The CDR3 bases are TGTGCCAGCAGCGCAAAACCCAAAGAGAAAGAGACCCAGTACTTC. Its translation: CASSAKPKEKETQYF.

J is TRBJ2-5 and V is TRBV5-1; tentative D call: TRBD2 (6 bases). V shed 4 bases and J shed 2 bases, with 15 bases lying between them. Germline CDR1 is SGHRS and CDR2 is YFSETQ. CDR3 length equals 15 residues. CDR3 coding DNA: TGCGCCAGCAGCCCCGGGAGCAGGGTACAAGAGACCCAGTACTTC. It codes for CASSPGSRVQETQYF. The full variable domain, with the rest looked up from reference TRBV5-1 and TRBJ2-5, is KAGVTQTPRYLIKTRGQQVTLSCSPISGHRSVSWYQQTPGQGLQFLFEYFSETQRNKGNFPGRFSGRQFSNSRSEMNVSTLELGDSALYLCASSPGSRVQETQYFGPGTRLLVL.

V is TRBV5-1 and J is TRBJ1-3; D may be TRBD1 (5 bases). V gave up 6 bases and J gave up 4 bases, with 23 bases separating them. Per the germline V gene, CDR1 is SGHRS and CDR2 is YFSETQ. This CDR3 region has 17 residues. The CDR3 region is CASTERGGNFLGNTIYF. CDR3 in DNA: TGCGCCAGCACAGAACGTGGGGGGAATTTTCTCGGAAACACCATATATTTT.

The chain joins TRBV6-5 to TRBJ1-1; D is unresolved. Germline CDR1 MNHEY, CDR2 SVGAGI. This CDR3 region has 15 residues. V was shortened by 0 bases and J by 3 bases, with 11 bases between the two germline ends. The CDR3 protein is CASSYSGRSHTEAFF. Written as DNA, the CDR3 is TGTGCCAGCAGTTACTCGGGCCGAAGCCACACTGAAGCTTTCTTT.

CDR3 DNA sequence: TGTGCCAGCAGCGATATGACTAGCGGGAGGGGCACAGATACGCAGTATTTT. Residues: CASSDMTSGRGTDTQYF. The chain joins TRBV27 to TRBJ2-3, with 14 bases aligning to TRBD2. V shed 6 bases and J 1 base; nucleotides not matched to a gene: 6. CDR1 MNHEY and CDR2 SMNVEV come from the germline V gene (reference sequence). The CDR3 runs to 17 residues.

This chain uses TRBV28 with TRBJ2-7, with TRBD1 identical over 7 bases. After removal of 6 bases from V and 2 bases from J, the junction contained 7 bases not matched to a gene. The CDR3 extends over 14 amino acids. The germline gives CDR1 MDHEN, CDR2 SYDVKM. DNA of the CDR3: TGTGCCAGCAGCTCCGGGACAGCGGCCTACGAGCAGTACTTC. Its translation: CASSSGTAAYEQYF.

The V call is TRBV4-1, the J call TRBJ2-7, with TRBD2 matching over 12 bases. V was clipped by 3 bases and J by 3 bases; unmatched bases: 6. The germline CDR1 and CDR2 sequences are MGHRA and YSYEKL. CDR3 length equals 16 residues. DNA of the CDR3: TGCGCCAGCAGCCAGCGACTAGCGGGAGAAAACTACGAGCAGTACTTC. It yields the protein CASSQRLAGENYEQYF.

The rearrangement links TRBV9 to TRBJ2-2; 11 nucleotides line up with TRBD2. CDR3 size: 16 residues. From germline, CDR1 is SGDLS and CDR2 YYNGEE. V was clipped by 1 base and J by 5 bases; unmatched bases: 4. The chain's CDR3 is CASSVRASGGTGELFF. CDR3 in DNA: TGTGCCAGCAGCGTAAGGGCTAGCGGGGGGACCGGGGAGCTGTTTTTT.

This chain joins TRBV19 and TRBJ2-2; no clear D. The CDR3 contains 11 residues. The germline V and J ends were trimmed by 7 bases and 7 bases, with 7 bases remaining between them. Germline V CDR1 and CDR2: LNHDA, SQIVND (reference sequence). The CDR3, as DNA: TGTGCCAGTAACCCGGGCGGGGAGCTGTTTTTT. Its protein product is CASNPGGELFF. Based on the CDR3 plus reference TRBV19 and TRBJ2-2, the full variable domain is DGGITQSPKYLFRKEGQNVTLSCEQNLNHDAMYWYRQDPGQGLRLIYYSQIVNDFQKGDIAEGYSVSREKKESFPLTVTSAQKNPTAFYLCASNPGGELFFGEGSRLTVL.

The chain couples TRBV10-3 to TRBJ1-2; 11 bases map to TRBD1. Germline trimming cut 7 bases from V and 4 bases from J; bases unmatched to any gene: 11. Germline V gives CDR1 ENHRY, CDR2 SYGVKD. The CDR3 is 16 amino acids. Here the CDR3 reads CAIKGQGGFSSYGYTF. CDR3 DNA sequence: TGTGCCATCAAGGGACAGGGGGGCTTCTCCTCCTATGGCTACACCTTC.

J is TRBJ2-1 and V is TRBV30; TRBD2 matches 9 bases. Germline CDR1 GTSNPN, CDR2 SVGIG (reference sequence). This CDR3 has 15 residues. Trimming cost V 2 bases and J 9 bases; bases outside gene matches: 11. This chain's CDR3 is CAWSTLREGQGEQFF. The CDR3 region has the DNA TGTGCCTGGAGTACTTTGCGGGAGGGCCAGGGTGAGCAGTTCTTC.

The chain recombines TRBV28 with TRBJ2-7; TRBD2 matches 9 bases. V lost 7 bases and J lost 4; bases outside the gene matches: 8. The CDR3 consists of 14 residues. Per germline, CDR1 MDHEN and CDR2 SYDVKM. CDR3 bases: TGTGCCAGCAAGGTAGCGGGAGAATCATACGAGCAGTACTTC. Its translation: CASKVAGESYEQYF. Filled out from reference TRBV28 and TRBJ2-7, the complete variable domain reads DVKVTQSSRYLVKRTGEKVFLECVQDMDHENMFWYRQDPGLGLRLIYFSYDVKMKEKGDIPEGYSVSREKKERFSLILESASTNQTSMYLCASKVAGESYEQYFGPGTRLTVT.

To note about this clone: At one end the junction does not follow the germline gene, possibly because of a read error. V and J are TRBV7-3 and TRBJ1-1, with TRBD1 identical over 9 bases. Germline V lookup: CDR1 SGHTA, CDR2 FQGTGA. This CDR3 contains 17 residues. The CDR3 nucleotides read TGTGCCAGCAGCATAACAGGGGGCAGGTTGGATGGGACTGAAGCTTTCTTT. This gives the protein CASSITGGRLDGTEAFF.

This chain joins TRBV5-1 and TRBJ2-1; TRBD1 agrees at 8 bases. Germline CDR1 reads SGHRS; CDR2 reads YFSETQ. Trimming took 0 bases from V and 2 from J; bases not matched to a gene: 4. The CDR3 is 16 amino acids. CDR3 protein: CASSLGTDRAYNEQFF. The DNA of the CDR3 is TGCGCCAGCAGCTTGGGAACGGACAGGGCCTACAATGAGCAGTTCTTC.